The rows below give T cell receptor beta chains drawn from one sample of a study of blood T cell repertoires in COVID-19. The method was immunoSEQ multiplex PCR; TCRdb's version includes in-frame clones alone and lacks a portion of them. Counted here are a few hundred thousand clones, 86% occurring once; the ten biggest clones make up about an eighth. Material for sequencing was peripheral blood. These receptor sequences come from a woman in her 70s with COVID-19, enrolled during active disease. Both conserved end residues are part of each CDR3. A D gene is named only where the DNA matches it firmly. Part of the rows lack a size; the others show once, few, many or a class for expanded clones.

J gene,V gene,clone size,D gene,CDR3 protein,CDR3 DNA
TRBJ2-3,TRBV11-2,NA,TRBD2,CASSFLLAGGSDTQYF,TGTGCCAGCAGCTTCCTCCTAGCGGGGGGTTCAGATACGCAGTATTTT
TRBJ2-1,TRBV19,NA,NA,CASSRPTGSGHNEQFF,TGTGCCAGTAGTAGACCCACAGGGAGTGGGCACAATGAGCAGTTCTTC
TRBJ2-7,TRBV25-1,once,NA,CASMRISYEQYF,TGTGCCAGCATGCGAATCTCCTACGAGCAGTACTTC
TRBJ2-2,TRBV5-1,NA,TRBD1,CASSLGRGRGLIGELFF,TGCGCCAGCAGCTTGGGCCGGGGCAGGGGGTTGATCGGGGAGCTGTTTTTT
TRBJ2-3,TRBV5-1,NA,NA,CASSVQGTDTQYF,TGCGCCAGCAGCGTGCAGGGCACAGATACGCAGTATTTT
TRBJ1-2,TRBV21-1,NA,NA,CASSKAGGRGKYGYTF,TGTGCCAGCAGCAAAGCCGGCGGCAGGGGTAAGTATGGCTACACCTTC
TRBJ1-1,TRBV29-1,NA,NA,CSVAGWITEAFF,TGCAGCGTTGCAGGGTGGATCACTGAAGCTTTCTTT
TRBJ2-5,TRBV19,NA,NA,CASSLRQAEGETQYF,TGTGCCAGTAGTTTACGACAGGCGGAAGGTGAGACCCAGTACTTC
TRBJ1-5,TRBV5-1,NA,NA,CASSLAGKENQPQHF,TGCGCCAGCAGCTTGGCAGGGAAGGAGAATCAGCCCCAGCATTTT
TRBJ1-2,TRBV30,NA,TRBD1,CAPTGDNYGYTF,TGTGCCCCGACAGGGGACAACTATGGCTACACCTTC
TRBJ2-2,TRBV30,NA,NA,CAWTFKGIQGYTGELFF,TGTGCCTGGACGTTCAAGGGGATCCAGGGGTACACCGGGGAGCTGTTTTTT
TRBJ2-7,TRBV27,NA,TRBD1,CASKTTGLTYEQYF,TGTGCCAGCAAAACGACAGGGTTGACCTACGAGCAGTACTTC
TRBJ2-7,TRBV2,NA,NA,CASSARVYDEQYF,TGTGCCAGCAGTGCCAGGGTATACGACGAGCAGTACTTC
TRBJ2-3,TRBV11-2,NA,TRBD1,CASSSDRGADTQYF,TGTGCCAGCAGCTCCGACAGGGGGGCAGATACGCAGTATTTT
TRBJ2-7,TRBV27,NA,TRBD1,CASSAQGELTYEQYF,TGTGCCAGCAGTGCACAGGGGGAGTTGACCTACGAGCAGTACTTC
TRBJ2-1,TRBV5-6,NA,NA,CASSLPLGSADEQFF,TGTGCCAGCAGCTTACCCCTCGGGTCGGCAGATGAGCAGTTCTTC
TRBJ2-2,TRBV7-2,NA,NA,CASSPGQYTGELFF,TGTGCCAGCAGCCCCGGACAGTACACCGGGGAGCTGTTTTTT
TRBJ2-5,TRBV2,once,TRBD1,CASMSDRGRETQYF,TGTGCCAGCATGTCGGACAGGGGGCGAGAGACCCAGTACTTC
TRBJ2-7,TRBV18,NA,NA,CASSPWEGDEQYF,TGTGCCAGCTCACCCTGGGAGGGGGACGAGCAGTACTTC
TRBJ2-3,TRBV11-3,NA,TRBD1,CASSFGTGDMDTQYF,TGTGCCAGCAGCTTCGGGACAGGGGATATGGATACGCAGTATTTT
TRBJ2-1,TRBV24-1,NA,NA,CATKPPGSNEQFF,TGTGCCACCAAACCCCCAGGGTCCAATGAGCAGTTCTTC
TRBJ2-1,TRBV9,NA,NA,CASSVGGGAYNEQFF,TGTGCCAGCAGCGTAGGAGGGGGGGCCTACAATGAGCAGTTCTTC
TRBJ2-7,TRBV28,NA,TRBD2,CASSLSGGVDEQYF,TGTGCCAGCAGTTTGAGCGGGGGGGTGGATGAGCAGTACTTC
TRBJ1-1,TRBV7-8,NA,TRBD1,CASSFTGEGNTEAFF,TGTGCCAGCAGCTTCACAGGGGAAGGGAACACTGAAGCTTTCTTT
TRBJ1-6,TRBV6-1,NA,NA,CASSEGVPFHF,TGTGCCAGCAGTGAGGGCGTACCGTTCCACTTT
TRBJ2-3,TRBV5-1,NA,TRBD2,CASHPGGVTDTQYF,TGCGCCAGCCACCCTGGGGGGGTCACAGATACGCAGTATTTT
TRBJ2-3,TRBV5-6,few,TRBD1,CASAGQGMDTQYF,TGTGCCAGCGCCGGACAGGGAATGGATACGCAGTATTTT
TRBJ2-4,TRBV12-5,NA,TRBD1,CASGPTGQGAPAKNIQYF,TGTGCTAGTGGGCCTACGGGACAGGGGGCGCCAGCCAAAAACATTCAGTACTTC
TRBJ1-4,TRBV6-5,NA,TRBD1,CASGTGQGNEKLFF,TGTGCCAGCGGTACGGGACAGGGTAATGAAAAACTGTTTTTT
TRBJ1-1,TRBV3-1/TRBV3-2,NA,NA,CASSQARQGTEAFF,TGTGCCAGCAGCCAAGCCCGGCAGGGCACTGAAGCTTTCTTT
TRBJ1-2,TRBV30,NA,NA,CAWSLTGGPSDGYTF,TGTGCCTGGAGCCTCACCGGGGGGCCAAGTGATGGCTACACCTTC
TRBJ1-2,TRBV28,NA,NA,CASSSSGGYYGYTF,TGTGCCAGCAGTTCCTCCGGGGGGTACTATGGCTACACCTTC
TRBJ2-3,TRBV6-5,NA,NA,CASRTEEWGTDTQYF,TGTGCCAGCAGGACCGAGGAGTGGGGCACAGATACGCAGTATTTT
TRBJ1-3,TRBV12-5,NA,NA,CASGLVRFGAGPLRSGNTIYF,TGTGCTAGTGGTTTGGTACGGTTTGGGGCAGGGCCTCTAAGGTCTGGAAACACCATATATTTT
TRBJ2-7,TRBV30,NA,NA,CAWSAGLFQTYEQYF,TGTGCCTGGAGTGCAGGACTCTTCCAGACCTACGAGCAGTACTTC
TRBJ2-3,TRBV15,NA,TRBD1,CATSRTGGTDTQYF,TGTGCCACCAGCAGGACAGGGGGCACAGATACGCAGTATTTT
TRBJ1-2,TRBV2,NA,NA,CASRETGFFSGYTF,TGTGCCAGCAGGGAAACAGGGTTTTTTTCTGGCTACACCTTC
TRBJ2-7,TRBV5-6,few,NA,CASSLLIAYEQYF,TGTGCCAGCAGCCTCCTTATAGCCTACGAGCAGTACTTC